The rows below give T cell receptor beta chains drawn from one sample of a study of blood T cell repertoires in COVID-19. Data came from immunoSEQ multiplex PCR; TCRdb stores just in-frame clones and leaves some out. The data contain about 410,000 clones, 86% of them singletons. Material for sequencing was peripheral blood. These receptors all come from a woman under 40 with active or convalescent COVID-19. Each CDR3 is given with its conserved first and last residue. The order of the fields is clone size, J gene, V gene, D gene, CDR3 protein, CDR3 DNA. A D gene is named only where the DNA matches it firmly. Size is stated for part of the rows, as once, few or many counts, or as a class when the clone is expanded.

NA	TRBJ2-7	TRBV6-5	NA	CASTRQTSSYEQYF	TGTGCCAGCACCCGACAGACCAGTTCCTACGAGCAGTACTTC
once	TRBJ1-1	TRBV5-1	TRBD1	CASSPGQGSTEAFF	TGCGCCAGCAGCCCCGGACAGGGGTCCACTGAAGCTTTCTTT
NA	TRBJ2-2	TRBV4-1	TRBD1	CASSLRQGYTGELFF	TGCGCCAGCAGCCTCAGACAGGGGTACACCGGGGAGCTGTTTTTT
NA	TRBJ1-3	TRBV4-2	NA	CASSQGHETGNTIYF	TGTGCCAGCAGCCAAGGACATGAGACTGGAAACACCATATATTTT
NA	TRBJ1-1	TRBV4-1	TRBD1	CASSQELGGPEAFF	TGCGCCAGCAGCCAAGAGTTAGGGGGCCCTGAAGCTTTCTTT
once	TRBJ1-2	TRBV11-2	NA	CASSWEGGGYTF	TGTGCCAGCAGCTGGGAGGGGGGCGGCTACACCTTC
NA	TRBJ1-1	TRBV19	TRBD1	CASSDALTGTGLGEAFF	TGTGCCAGTAGCGATGCTCTCACCGGGACAGGGCTGGGTGAAGCTTTCTTT
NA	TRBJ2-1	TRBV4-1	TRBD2	CASSQQPGTSGGGYYNEQFF	TGCGCCAGCAGCCAACAACCAGGGACTAGCGGGGGGGGATACTACAATGAGCAGTTCTTC
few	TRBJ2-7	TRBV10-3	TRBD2	CAISGVAGGHDYEQYF	TGTGCCATCAGTGGTGTAGCGGGAGGCCATGACTACGAGCAGTACTTC
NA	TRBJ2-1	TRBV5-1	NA	CASSLGGSVYNEQFF	TGCGCCAGCAGCTTGGGCGGGTCCGTCTACAATGAGCAGTTCTTC
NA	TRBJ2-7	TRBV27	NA	CASSSRSTGVYEQYF	TGTGCCAGCAGTTCCCGCTCGACGGGGGTCTACGAGCAGTACTTC
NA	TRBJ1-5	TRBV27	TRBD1	CASATSDRAGQPQHF	TGTGCCAGCGCCACCTCGGACAGGGCTGGGCAGCCCCAGCATTTT
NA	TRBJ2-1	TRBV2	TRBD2	CASRGTIYNEQFF	TGTGCCAGCAGAGGGACTATTTACAATGAGCAGTTCTTC
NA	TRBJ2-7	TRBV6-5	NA	CASILQGGGYYEQYF	TGTGCCAGCATCCTGCAAGGAGGTGGTTATTACGAGCAGTACTTC
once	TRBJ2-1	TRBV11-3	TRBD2	CASSLKTSGIYNEQFF	TGTGCCAGCAGCTTAAAGACTAGCGGGATCTACAATGAGCAGTTCTTC
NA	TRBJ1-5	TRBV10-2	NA	CASSESIWGSQPQHF	TGCGCCAGCAGTGAGTCTATTTGGGGCTCTCAGCCCCAGCATTTT
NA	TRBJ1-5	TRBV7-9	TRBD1	CASSLVMDRGVSNQPQHF	TGTGCCAGCAGCTTAGTCATGGACAGGGGAGTTAGCAATCAGCCCCAGCATTTT
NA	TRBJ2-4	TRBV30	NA	CAWSSADAKNIQYF	TGTGCCTGGAGCTCAGCGGATGCCAAAAACATTCAGTACTTC
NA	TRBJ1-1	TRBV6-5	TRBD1	CASSYGGTGDTEAFF	TGTGCCAGCAGTTACGGCGGGACAGGGGACACTGAAGCTTTCTTT
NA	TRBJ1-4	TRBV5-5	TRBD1	CASSLGTGLNEKLFF	TGTGCCAGCAGCCTGGGGACAGGCCTGAATGAAAAACTGTTTTTT
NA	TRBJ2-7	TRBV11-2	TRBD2	CASSLVISGGPYEQYF	TGTGCCAGCAGCTTAGTGATTAGCGGGGGACCTTACGAGCAGTACTTC
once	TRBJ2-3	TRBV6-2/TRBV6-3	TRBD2	CASSYWSGLAQDTQYF	TGTGCCAGCAGTTACTGGTCGGGACTAGCACAAGATACGCAGTATTTT
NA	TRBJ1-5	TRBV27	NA	CASSFRQANQPQHF	TGTGCCAGCAGTTTTCGGCAAGCGAATCAGCCCCAGCATTTT
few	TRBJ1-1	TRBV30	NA	CAWSGGGRYSEAFF	TGTGCCTGGAGTGGGGGCGGAAGGTACAGTGAAGCTTTCTTT
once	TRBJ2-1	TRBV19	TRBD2	CASNVGAGGHYNEQFF	TGTGCCAGTAATGTGGGAGCGGGGGGGCATTACAATGAGCAGTTCTTC
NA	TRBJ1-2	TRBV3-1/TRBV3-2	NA	CASSQDVEGIYYGYTF	TGTGCCAGCAGCCAAGATGTAGAGGGAATTTACTATGGCTACACCTTC
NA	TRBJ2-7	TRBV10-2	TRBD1	CASRSGGRTPYEQYF	TGCGCCAGCAGGTCAGGGGGACGGACGCCCTACGAGCAGTACTTC
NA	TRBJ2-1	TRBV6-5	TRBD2	CASRTGLAGLEQFF	TGTGCCAGCAGGACGGGACTAGCGGGGTTAGAGCAGTTCTTC
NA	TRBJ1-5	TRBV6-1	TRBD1	CASSEGPRDRAKF	TGTGCCAGCAGTGAAGGTCCCCGGGACAGGGCCAAATTC
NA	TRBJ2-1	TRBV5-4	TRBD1	CASSLGGQGQGSDNEQFF	TGTGCCAGCAGCTTGGGCGGTCAGGGACAGGGGAGCGACAATGAGCAGTTCTTC
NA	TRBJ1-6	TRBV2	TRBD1	CASSGDRAKIGAPLHF	TGTGCCAGCAGCGGAGACAGGGCAAAGATTGGTGCACCCCTCCACTTT
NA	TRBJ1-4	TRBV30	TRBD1	CAWSVGRGNIYEKLFF	TGTGCCTGGAGTGTAGGCAGGGGGAACATTTATGAAAAACTGTTTTTT
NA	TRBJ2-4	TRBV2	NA	CASSQLRGSKNIQYF	TGTGCCAGCAGTCAGCTCAGGGGCTCCAAAAACATTCAGTACTTC
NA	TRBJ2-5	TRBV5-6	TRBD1	CASSLIRGRKVETQYF	TGTGCCAGCAGTCTTATCAGGGGGCGCAAGGTGGAGACCCAGTACTTC
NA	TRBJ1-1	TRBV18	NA	CASSWETEAFF	TGTGCCAGCTCATGGGAGACTGAAGCTTTCTTT
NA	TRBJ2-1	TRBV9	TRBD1	CASSDHRGNFDPSTYNEQFF	TGTGCCAGCAGCGACCACAGGGGCAACTTCGACCCTTCTACCTACAATGAGCAGTTCTTC
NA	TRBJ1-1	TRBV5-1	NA	CASSLGRDGVNTEAFF	TGCGCCAGCAGCTTGGGGCGGGACGGAGTGAACACTGAAGCTTTCTTT
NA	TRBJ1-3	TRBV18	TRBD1	CASSPPTGGSGNTIYF	TGTGCCAGCTCACCACCAACAGGGGGCAGTGGAAACACCATATATTTT
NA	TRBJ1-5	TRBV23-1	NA	CASSQYKGGPQHF	TGCGCCAGCAGTCAATACAAAGGCGGGCCCCAGCATTTT
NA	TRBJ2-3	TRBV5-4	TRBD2	CASSMRLAGVTDTQYF	TGTGCCAGCAGCATGAGACTAGCGGGGGTCACAGATACGCAGTATTTT
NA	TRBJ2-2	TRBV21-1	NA	CASSKSLGTSGRQCTGELFF	TGTGCCAGCAGCAAAAGCCTCGGGACTAGCGGGAGACAATGCACCGGGGAGCTGTTTTTT
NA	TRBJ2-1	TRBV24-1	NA	CATSDSGAGQSSYNEQFF	TGTGCCACCAGTGATTCTGGGGCGGGGCAAAGCTCCTACAATGAGCAGTTCTTC
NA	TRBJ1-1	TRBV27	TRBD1	CASSLQGGTEAFF	TGTGCCAGCAGTTTACAGGGGGGCACTGAAGCTTTCTTT